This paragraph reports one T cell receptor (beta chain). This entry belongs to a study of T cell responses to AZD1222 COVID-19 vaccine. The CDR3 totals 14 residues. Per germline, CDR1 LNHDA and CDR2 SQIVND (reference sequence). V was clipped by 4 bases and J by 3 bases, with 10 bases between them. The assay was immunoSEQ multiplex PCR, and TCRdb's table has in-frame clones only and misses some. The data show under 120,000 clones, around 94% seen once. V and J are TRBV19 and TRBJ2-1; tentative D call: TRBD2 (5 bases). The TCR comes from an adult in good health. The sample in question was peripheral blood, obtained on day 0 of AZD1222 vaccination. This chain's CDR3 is CASSSGWDYNEQFF. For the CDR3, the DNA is TGTGCCAGTAGTAGCGGGTGGGACTACAATGAGCAGTTCTTC.